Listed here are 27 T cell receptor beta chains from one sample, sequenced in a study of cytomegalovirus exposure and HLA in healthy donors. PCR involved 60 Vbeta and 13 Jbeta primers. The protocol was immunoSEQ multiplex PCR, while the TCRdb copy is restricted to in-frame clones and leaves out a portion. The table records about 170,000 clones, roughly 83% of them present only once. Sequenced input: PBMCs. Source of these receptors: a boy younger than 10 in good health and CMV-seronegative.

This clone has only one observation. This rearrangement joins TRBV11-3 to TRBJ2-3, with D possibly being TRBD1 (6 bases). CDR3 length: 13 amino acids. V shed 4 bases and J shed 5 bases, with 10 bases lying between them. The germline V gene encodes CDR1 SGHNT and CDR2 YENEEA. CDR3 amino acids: CASSSGQRDTQYF. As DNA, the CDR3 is TGTGCCAGCAGCTCGGGACAACGAGATACGCAGTATTTT.

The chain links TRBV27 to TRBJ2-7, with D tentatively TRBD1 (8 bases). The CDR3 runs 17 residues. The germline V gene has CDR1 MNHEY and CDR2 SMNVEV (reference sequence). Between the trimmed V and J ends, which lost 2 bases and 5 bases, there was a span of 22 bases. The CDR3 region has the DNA TGTGCCAGCAGTTTACTCAGCGGGACAGGCCTATACCACGAGCAGTACTTC. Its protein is CASSLLSGTGLYHEQYF.

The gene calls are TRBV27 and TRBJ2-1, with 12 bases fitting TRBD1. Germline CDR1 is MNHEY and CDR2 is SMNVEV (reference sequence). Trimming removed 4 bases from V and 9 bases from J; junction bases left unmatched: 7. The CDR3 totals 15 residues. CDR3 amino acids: CASSSAGTGGGEQFF. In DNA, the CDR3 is TGTGCCAGCAGTTCAGCCGGGACAGGGGGCGGTGAGCAGTTCTTC.

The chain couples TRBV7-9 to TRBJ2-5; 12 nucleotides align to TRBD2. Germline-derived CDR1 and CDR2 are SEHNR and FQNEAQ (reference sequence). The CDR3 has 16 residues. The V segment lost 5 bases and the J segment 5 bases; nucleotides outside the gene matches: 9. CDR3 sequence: CASSVAPSGGDETQYF. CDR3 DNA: TGTGCCAGCAGCGTTGCTCCTAGCGGGGGGGATGAGACCCAGTACTTC. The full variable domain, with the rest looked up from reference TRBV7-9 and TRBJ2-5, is DTGVSQNPRHKITKRGQNVTFRCDPISEHNRLYWYRQTLGQGPEFLTYFQNEAQLEKSRLLSDRFSAERPKGSFSTLEIQRTEQGDSAMYLCASSVAPSGGDETQYFGPGTRLLVL.

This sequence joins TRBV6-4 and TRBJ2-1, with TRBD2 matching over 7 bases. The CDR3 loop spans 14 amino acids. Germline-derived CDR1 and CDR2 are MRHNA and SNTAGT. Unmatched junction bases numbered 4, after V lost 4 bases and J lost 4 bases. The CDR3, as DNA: TGTGCCAGCAGTGTAGCTAGCGGTTACAATGAGCAGTTCTTC. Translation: CASSVASGYNEQFF.

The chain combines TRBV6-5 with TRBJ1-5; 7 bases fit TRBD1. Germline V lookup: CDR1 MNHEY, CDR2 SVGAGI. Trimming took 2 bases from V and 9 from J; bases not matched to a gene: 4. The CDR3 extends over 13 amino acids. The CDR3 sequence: CASSYARGWPQHF. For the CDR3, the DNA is TGTGCCAGCAGTTACGCCAGGGGGTGGCCCCAGCATTTT.

The CDR3 sequence: CASSPPDHHSGIGNEQFF. DNA of the CDR3: TGTGCCAGCAGCCCCCCGGACCACCATTCGGGGATTGGCAATGAGCAGTTCTTC. The V gene is TRBV7-9, the J gene TRBJ2-1, with D tentatively TRBD2 (5 bases). This CDR3 region has 18 residues. Germline CDR1 is SEHNR and CDR2 is FQNEAQ (reference sequence). The V end was cut by 5 bases, the J end by 6 bases, with 26 bases between.

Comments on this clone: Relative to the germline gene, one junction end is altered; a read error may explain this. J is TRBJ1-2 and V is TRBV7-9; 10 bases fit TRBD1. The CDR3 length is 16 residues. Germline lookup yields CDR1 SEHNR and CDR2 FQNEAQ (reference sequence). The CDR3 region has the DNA TGTTCCAGCAGCTTAGTAGCGGGACAGGGGAACTATGGCTACACCTTC. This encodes CSSSLVAGQGNYGYTF.

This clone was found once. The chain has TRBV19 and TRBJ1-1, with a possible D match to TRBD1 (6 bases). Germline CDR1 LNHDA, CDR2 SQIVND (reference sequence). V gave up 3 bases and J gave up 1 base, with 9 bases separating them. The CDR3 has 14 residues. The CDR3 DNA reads TGTGCCAGTAGTATCAGGGGCTGGAACACTGAAGCTTTCTTT. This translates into CASSIRGWNTEAFF.

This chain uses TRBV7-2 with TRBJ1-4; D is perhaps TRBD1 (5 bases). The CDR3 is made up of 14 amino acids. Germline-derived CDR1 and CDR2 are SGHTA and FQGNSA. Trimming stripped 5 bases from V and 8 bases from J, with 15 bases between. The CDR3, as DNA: TGTGCCAGCAGCCAGGGTAGGGTCGGGGAAAAACTGTTTTTT. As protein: CASSQGRVGEKLFF.

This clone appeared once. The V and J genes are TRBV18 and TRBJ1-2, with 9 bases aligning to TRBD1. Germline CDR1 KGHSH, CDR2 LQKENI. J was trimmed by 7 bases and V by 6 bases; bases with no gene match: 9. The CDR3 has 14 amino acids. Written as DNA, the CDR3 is TGTGCCAGCTCGCAAGGACAGGGGAGTTTTGGCTACACCTTC. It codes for CASSQGQGSFGYTF.

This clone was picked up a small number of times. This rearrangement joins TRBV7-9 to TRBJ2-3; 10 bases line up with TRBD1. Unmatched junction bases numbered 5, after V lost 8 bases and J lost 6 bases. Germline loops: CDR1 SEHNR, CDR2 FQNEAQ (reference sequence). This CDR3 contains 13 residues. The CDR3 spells CASPGGQGDTQYF. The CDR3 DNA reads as TGTGCCAGCCCGGGGGGACAGGGGGATACGCAGTATTTT. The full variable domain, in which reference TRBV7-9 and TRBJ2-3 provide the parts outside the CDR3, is DTGVSQNPRHKITKRGQNVTFRCDPISEHNRLYWYRQTLGQGPEFLTYFQNEAQLEKSRLLSDRFSAERPKGSFSTLEIQRTEQGDSAMYLCASPGGQGDTQYFGPGTRLTVL.

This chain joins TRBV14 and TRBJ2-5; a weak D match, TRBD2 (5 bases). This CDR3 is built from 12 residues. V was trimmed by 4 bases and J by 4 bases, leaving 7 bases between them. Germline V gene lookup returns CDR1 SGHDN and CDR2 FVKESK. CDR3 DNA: TGTGCCAGCAGCCCCCGGGGAGAGACCCAGTACTTC. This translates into CASSPRGETQYF.

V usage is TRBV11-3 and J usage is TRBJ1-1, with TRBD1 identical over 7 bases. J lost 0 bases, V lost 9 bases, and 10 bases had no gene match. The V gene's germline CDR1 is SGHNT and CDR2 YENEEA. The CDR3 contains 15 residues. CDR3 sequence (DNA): TGTGCCAGGATTTCCGGGACAGTCATGAACACTGAAGCTTTCTTT. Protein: CARISGTVMNTEAFF. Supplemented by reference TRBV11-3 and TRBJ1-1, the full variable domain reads EAGVVQSPRYKIIEKKQPVAFWCNPISGHNTLYWYLQNLGQGPELLIRYENEEAVDDSQLPKDRFSAERLKGVDSTLKIQPAELGDSAVYLCARISGTVMNTEAFFGQGTRLTVV.

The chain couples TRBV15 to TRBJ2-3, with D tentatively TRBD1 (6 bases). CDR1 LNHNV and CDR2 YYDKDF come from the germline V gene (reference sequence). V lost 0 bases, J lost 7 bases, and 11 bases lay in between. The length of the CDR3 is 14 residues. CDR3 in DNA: TGTGCCACCAGCAGAGACAGGGGACCGAATACGCAGTATTTT. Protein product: CATSRDRGPNTQYF.

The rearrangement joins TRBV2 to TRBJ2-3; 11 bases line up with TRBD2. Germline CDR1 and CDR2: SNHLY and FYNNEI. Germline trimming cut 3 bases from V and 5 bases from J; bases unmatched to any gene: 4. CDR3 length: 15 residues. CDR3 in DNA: TGTGCCAGCAGTGACATAGCGGGGGGGGGAGATACGCAGTATTTT. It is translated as CASSDIAGGGDTQYF. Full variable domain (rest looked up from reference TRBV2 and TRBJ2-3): EPEVTQTPSHQVTQMGQEVILRCVPISNHLYFYWYRQILGQKVEFLVSFYNNEISEKSEIFDDQFSVERPDGSNFTLKIRSTKLEDSAMYFCASSDIAGGGDTQYFGPGTRLTVL.

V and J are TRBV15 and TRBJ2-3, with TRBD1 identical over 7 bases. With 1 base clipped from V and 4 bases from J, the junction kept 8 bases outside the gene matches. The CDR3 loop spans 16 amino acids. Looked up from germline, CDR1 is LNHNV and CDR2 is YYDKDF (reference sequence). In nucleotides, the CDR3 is TGTGCCACCAGCAGAGCGGCCCTCACAGGGGCAGATACGCAGTATTTT. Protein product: CATSRAALTGADTQYF.

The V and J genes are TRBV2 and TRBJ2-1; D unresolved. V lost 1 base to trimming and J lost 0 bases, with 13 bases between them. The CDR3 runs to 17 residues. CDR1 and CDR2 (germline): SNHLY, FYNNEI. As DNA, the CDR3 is TGTGCCAGCAGTGAAGAGAGGCCCCTGAGCTCCTACAATGAGCAGTTCTTC. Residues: CASSEERPLSSYNEQFF.

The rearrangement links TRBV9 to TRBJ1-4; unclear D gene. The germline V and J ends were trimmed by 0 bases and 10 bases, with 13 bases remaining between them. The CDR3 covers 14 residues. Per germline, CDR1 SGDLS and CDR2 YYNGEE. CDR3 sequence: CASSVAVGAGKLFF. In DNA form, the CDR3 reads TGTGCCAGCAGCGTAGCTGTGGGAGCGGGAAAACTGTTTTTT.

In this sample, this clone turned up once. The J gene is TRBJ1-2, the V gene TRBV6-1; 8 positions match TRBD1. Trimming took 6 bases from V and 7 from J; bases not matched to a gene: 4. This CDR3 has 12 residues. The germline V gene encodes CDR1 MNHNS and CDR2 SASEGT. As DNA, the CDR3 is TGTGCCAGCAGGCAACAGGGGGGTGGCTACACCTTC. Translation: CASRQQGGGYTF.

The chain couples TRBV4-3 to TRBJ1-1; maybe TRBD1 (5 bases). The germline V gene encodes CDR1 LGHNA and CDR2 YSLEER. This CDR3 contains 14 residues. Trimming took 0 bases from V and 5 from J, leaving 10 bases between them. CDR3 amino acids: CASSQEIGETEAFF. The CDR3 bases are TGCGCCAGCAGCCAAGAAATAGGGGAAACTGAAGCTTTCTTT.

This CDR3 reads CASSLGTEINQPQHF. CDR3 nucleotide sequence: TGTGCCAGTAGTCTAGGGACAGAGATTAATCAGCCCCAGCATTTT. The gene calls are TRBV19 and TRBJ1-5, with 7 bases that match TRBD1. The germline V gene encodes CDR1 LNHDA and CDR2 SQIVND (reference sequence). J was trimmed by 4 bases and V by 5 bases; bases with no gene match: 8. The CDR3 spans 15 residues.

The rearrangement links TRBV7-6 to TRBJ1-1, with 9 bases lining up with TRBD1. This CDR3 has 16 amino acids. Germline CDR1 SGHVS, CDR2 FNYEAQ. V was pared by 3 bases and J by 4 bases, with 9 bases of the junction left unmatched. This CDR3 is CASSLGQGTPFTEAFF. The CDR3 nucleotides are TGTGCCAGCAGCTTGGGACAGGGTACACCTTTCACTGAAGCTTTCTTT.

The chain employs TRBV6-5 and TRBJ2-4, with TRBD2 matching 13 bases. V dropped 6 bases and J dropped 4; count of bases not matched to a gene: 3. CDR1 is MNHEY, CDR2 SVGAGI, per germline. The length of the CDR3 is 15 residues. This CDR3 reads CASRRTSGGKNIQYF. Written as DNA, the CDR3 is TGTGCCAGCAGACGGACTAGCGGGGGAAAAAACATTCAGTACTTC.

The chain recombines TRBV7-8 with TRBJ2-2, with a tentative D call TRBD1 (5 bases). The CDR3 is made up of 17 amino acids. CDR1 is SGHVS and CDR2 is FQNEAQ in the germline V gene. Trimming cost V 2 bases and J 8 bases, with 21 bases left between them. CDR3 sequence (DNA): TGTGCCAGCAGCTTACAGTTCGGCAGGGTAATCTCAGGGGAGCTGTTTTTT. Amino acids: CASSLQFGRVISGELFF.

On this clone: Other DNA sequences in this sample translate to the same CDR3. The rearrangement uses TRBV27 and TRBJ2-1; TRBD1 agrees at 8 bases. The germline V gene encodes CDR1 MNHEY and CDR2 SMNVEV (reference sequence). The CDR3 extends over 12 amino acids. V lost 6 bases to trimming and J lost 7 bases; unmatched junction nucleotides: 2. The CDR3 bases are TGTGCCAGCAGACAGGGGGAGAATGAGCAGTTCTTC. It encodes CASRQGENEQFF.

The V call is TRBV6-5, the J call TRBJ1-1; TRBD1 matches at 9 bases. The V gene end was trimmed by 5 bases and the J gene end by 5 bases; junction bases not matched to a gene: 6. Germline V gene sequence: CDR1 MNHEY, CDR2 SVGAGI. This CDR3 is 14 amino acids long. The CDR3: CASSKGQGRTEAFF. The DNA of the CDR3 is TGTGCCAGCAGTAAAGGACAGGGGAGGACTGAAGCTTTCTTT.